This is a list of T cell receptor beta chains from one sample in a study of molecular identifiers for immune sequencing clone quantification. Each CDR3 protein gets one entry after TCRdb re-called the PCR reads with MiXCR. The data hold a few hundred thousand distinct CDR3 sequences, with less than 30% observed a single time. The sample comprised naive CD8+ T cells from blood, with Jurkat cell RNA spiked in. The receptors originated from a human donor in good health. Some libraries in this study had Jurkat cell RNA spiked in. Each CDR3 is given without its conserved first and last residue. The order of the fields is J gene, clone size, V gene, CDR3 length, CDR3 protein. Part of the rows lack a size; the others show once, few, many or a class for expanded clones.

J: TRBJ1-1
size: few
V: TRBV10-2
length: 16
CDR3: ASSEYLTGYARNTEAF

J: TRBJ2-2
size: few
V: TRBV11-2
length: 15
CDR3: ASSLVFGWENTGELF

J: TRBJ2-1
size: -
V: TRBV30
length: 12
CDR3: AWTGLANHNEQF

J: TRBJ2-7
size: -
V: TRBV20-1
length: 14
CDR3: GARDGTDHYQYEQY

J: TRBJ2-7
size: -
V: TRBV5-1
length: 13
CDR3: ASSWTSGGSYEQS

J: TRBJ2-7
size: few
V: TRBV28
length: 11
CDR3: ASSLFQGGEQY

J: TRBJ2-3
size: few
V: TRBV2
length: 15
CDR3: ASSETGGAFYTDTQY

J: TRBJ2-1
size: few
V: TRBV7-9
length: 12
CDR3: AAKTAVSDNEQF

J: TRBJ2-3
size: many
V: TRBV7-8
length: 12
CDR3: ASSSMTGPDTQY

J: TRBJ2-7
size: few
V: TRBV20-1
length: 13
CDR3: SAREGLAVSYEQY

J: TRBJ2-1
size: -
V: TRBV2
length: 13
CDR3: ASSPPGLPHNAQF

J: TRBJ2-3
size: few
V: TRBV7-9
length: 13
CDR3: ASSLVQTGTDTQY

J: TRBJ2-3
size: many
V: TRBV9
length: 10
CDR3: ASSDPTDTQY

J: TRBJ2-7
size: -
V: TRBV3-1
length: 13
CDR3: ASSPIAGPNYEQY

J: TRBJ2-1
size: -
V: TRBV4-1
length: 10
CDR3: ASSQKPNEQF

J: TRBJ2-2
size: -
V: TRBV12-3/TRBV12-4
length: 12
CDR3: ASSWTGVAGELF

J: TRBJ2-2
size: -
V: TRBV20-1
length: 13
CDR3: SASSPYINTGELF

J: TRBJ2-3
size: -
V: TRBV11-2
length: 15
CDR3: ASSLGAGGGILATQY

J: TRBJ1-1
size: -
V: TRBV13
length: 9
CDR3: ASSLGRSAF

J: TRBJ1-1
size: -
V: TRBV20-1
length: 15
CDR3: SAIELKVQWENTEAF

J: TRBJ1-5
size: many
V: TRBV13
length: 14
CDR3: ASSLGPDRGDQPQH

J: TRBJ2-7
size: -
V: TRBV6-1
length: 11
CDR3: ASRRGQGTEQY

J: TRBJ2-1
size: -
V: TRBV29-1
length: 13
CDR3: SVVAVPPSYNEQF

J: TRBJ2-2
size: few
V: TRBV4-3
length: 14
CDR3: ASSQGAGVDTGELF

J: TRBJ2-7
size: many
V: TRBV28
length: 14
CDR3: ASSASGTAKPYEQY

J: TRBJ2-5
size: -
V: TRBV7-9
length: 14
CDR3: ASSLYGTGVLETQY

J: TRBJ2-2
size: few
V: TRBV21-1
length: 14
CDR3: ASGRRTGGYTGELF

J: TRBJ2-2
size: few
V: TRBV19
length: 13
CDR3: ASGGTGVLTGELF

J: TRBJ2-1
size: few
V: TRBV11-3
length: 12
CDR3: ASSLDSSDNEQF

J: TRBJ2-5
size: few
V: TRBV4-1
length: 8
CDR3: ASSGGTQY

J: TRBJ1-2
size: many
V: TRBV3-1
length: 13
CDR3: ASSPGQGSIRGYT

J: TRBJ2-7
size: many
V: TRBV25-1
length: 12
CDR3: ASSSSQGAWEQY

J: TRBJ1-1
size: -
V: TRBV6-6
length: 14
CDR3: ASSPGVSDMNTEAF

J: TRBJ1-4
size: few
V: TRBV9
length: 13
CDR3: ASSVGDFFNEKLF

J: TRBJ1-1
size: few
V: TRBV4-2
length: 12
CDR3: ASSQADGDTEAF

J: TRBJ2-3
size: -
V: TRBV7-2
length: 15
CDR3: ASSLEGLAGGGDTQY

J: TRBJ1-1
size: many
V: TRBV5-1
length: 12
CDR3: ASSPGQGLTEAF

J: TRBJ1-1
size: few
V: TRBV7-6
length: 10
CDR3: ASSLLSDEAF

J: TRBJ2-3
size: few
V: TRBV2
length: 14
CDR3: ASRNPGLAGADTQY

J: TRBJ2-2
size: -
V: TRBV7-3
length: 14
CDR3: ASSFTSGSWAGELF

J: TRBJ1-1
size: -
V: TRBV27
length: 12
CDR3: ASSLVTGHLEAF

J: TRBJ2-3
size: -
V: TRBV7-9
length: 13
CDR3: ASSLSSGAPDTQY

J: TRBJ2-7
size: few
V: TRBV28
length: 12
CDR3: ASSWRRGTYEQY

J: TRBJ2-3
size: -
V: TRBV9
length: 14
CDR3: AGSEGLAGVTDTQY

J: TRBJ2-7
size: few
V: TRBV27
length: 12
CDR3: ASSWGTGVDEQY

J: TRBJ2-2
size: many
V: TRBV29-1
length: 9
CDR3: SVVRDGELF

J: TRBJ2-5
size: many
V: TRBV20-1
length: 14
CDR3: SARDYLATAQETQY

J: TRBJ1-4
size: -
V: TRBV4-1
length: 14
CDR3: ASSHLPGQGDEKLF

J: TRBJ2-5
size: few
V: TRBV13
length: 12
CDR3: ASSWDLTGKTQY

J: TRBJ1-2
size: few
V: TRBV9
length: 12
CDR3: ASSLGGPGYGYT

J: TRBJ1-2
size: few
V: TRBV27
length: 13
CDR3: ASSLSFAGNYGYT

J: TRBJ2-3
size: -
V: TRBV7-6
length: 12
CDR3: ASSPRAMADTQY

J: TRBJ2-1
size: few
V: TRBV19
length: 12
CDR3: ASSIALGNNEQF

J: TRBJ2-7
size: few
V: TRBV20-1
length: 10
CDR3: SAWTSAYEQY

J: TRBJ2-2
size: few
V: TRBV20-1
length: 11
CDR3: SALDRNTGELF

J: TRBJ2-5
size: -
V: TRBV12-5
length: 12
CDR3: ASGLGQGVETQY

J: TRBJ2-7
size: many
V: TRBV4-1
length: 13
CDR3: ASSYDRTSSYEQY

J: TRBJ2-7
size: once
V: TRBV2
length: 13
CDR3: ASSELRGSYYEQY

J: TRBJ2-5
size: once
V: TRBV6-5
length: 14
CDR3: ASSSSWQDRGETQY